A single sample is the source of the 10 T cell receptor beta chains below, sequenced in a study of CD8 T cells in ankylosing spondylitis. TCRdb reanalysed the 5' RACE reads using MiXCR and keeps one entry per CDR3 protein. The sample lists about 130,000 distinct CDR3 sequences; approximately 10% were seen once. Source material: blood, either unsorted or a sorted T cell fraction (not recorded which). These receptors were taken from a male donor with ankylosing spondylitis or in good health (not recorded which).

This clonotype appeared many times. The rearrangement joins TRBV28 to TRBJ2-7, with D possibly being TRBD2 (6 bases). This CDR3 has 13 amino acids. V was shortened by 7 bases and J by 6 bases, with 16 bases between the two germline ends. CDR1 and CDR2 from the germline V gene are MDHEN and SYDVKM. The CDR3 nucleotides are TGTGCCAGCAAGGGACTGGGGTTTCGCGAGCAGTACTTC. Translating it yields CASKGLGFREQYF.

This clonotype was detected only a few times. The chain combines TRBV15 with TRBJ2-3; D call uncertain. V lost 4 bases to trimming and J lost 6 bases, with 20 bases between them. In germline, CDR1 is LNHNV, CDR2 YYDKDF (reference sequence). The CDR3 is 16 residues long. CDR3: CATSKLSRSTWDTQYF. In DNA form, the CDR3 reads TGTGCCACCAGCAAATTGAGTCGCTCCACCTGGGATACGCAGTATTTT. The complete variable domain, with remaining parts taken from reference TRBV15 and TRBJ2-3, reads DAMVIQNPRYQVTQFGKPVTLSCSQTLNHNVMYWYQQKSSQAPKLLFHYYDKDFNNEADTPDNFQSRRPNTSFCFLDIRSPGLGDTAMYLCATSKLSRSTWDTQYFGPGTRLTVL.

V gene TRBV7-9 combines with J gene TRBJ1-1; no definite D call. The length of the CDR3 is 14 residues. The germline gives CDR1 SEHNR, CDR2 FQNEAQ (reference sequence). Trimming left V 5 bases short and J 1 base short, with 11 bases between. DNA for the CDR3: TGTGCCAGCAGCCCGAGGACCCAGAACACTGAAGCTTTCTTT. It translates to CASSPRTQNTEAFF.

At least ten counts were recorded for this clonotype. The chain uses TRBV4-2 and TRBJ2-1, with TRBD2 matching over 7 bases. Germline CDR1 LGHNA, CDR2 YNFKEQ. The CDR3 has 15 amino acids. V lost 1 base, J lost 8 bases, and 8 bases stayed unmatched. CDR3 in amino acids: CASSQGQGLVHEQFF. The CDR3 nucleotides are TGTGCCAGCAGCCAAGGTCAAGGACTAGTTCATGAGCAGTTCTTC.

This clonotype came up many times. The genes are TRBV5-6 and TRBJ2-7; D gene unclear. With 2 bases removed from V and 3 bases from J, the gap between germline ends came to 6 bases. Germline V gives CDR1 SGHDT, CDR2 YYEEEE. The CDR3 spans 12 residues. CDR3 DNA sequence: TGTGCCAGCAGCTTCTGGGGCTACGAGCAGTACTTC. Translation: CASSFWGYEQYF.

The chain couples TRBV4-3 to TRBJ1-5; tentative D call: TRBD1 (6 bases). The ends were cut back, 0 bases at V and 0 bases at J, with 18 bases in the middle. The germline gives CDR1 LGHNA, CDR2 YSLEER. The CDR3 length is 19 residues. The CDR3 loop is CASSQDLTGIGYSNQPQHF. In DNA, the CDR3 is TGCGCCAGCAGCCAAGATTTAACAGGGATAGGTTATAGCAATCAGCCCCAGCATTTT.

This clonotype has at least ten counts. The V gene is TRBV3-1, the J gene TRBJ2-3; TRBD2 is a possible D gene (6 bases). The CDR3 covers 15 residues. Between the trimmed V and J ends, which lost 0 bases and 4 bases, there was a span of 11 bases. Looked up from germline, CDR1 is LGHDT and CDR2 is YNNKEL (reference sequence). CDR3 nucleotides: TGTGCCAGCAGCCAAGAAATGGGACTGGCAGATACGCAGTATTTT. Protein: CASSQEMGLADTQYF.

This clonotype was detected ten times or more. The V gene is TRBV28, the J gene TRBJ2-3; D not resolved. This CDR3 is 11 amino acids long. V gave up 2 bases and J gave up 6 bases, with 3 bases separating them. Per the germline V gene, CDR1 is MDHEN and CDR2 is SYDVKM. CDR3 DNA: TGTGCCAGCAGTTTAATGGATACGCAGTATTTT. This codes for CASSLMDTQYF.

The chain recombines TRBV11-1 with TRBJ2-7; D unclear. The CDR3 has 14 amino acids. Germline values: CDR1 SGHAT, CDR2 FQDESV (reference sequence). V lost 3 bases, J lost 0 bases, and 9 bases lay in between. CDR3 region: CASSLDGRSYEQYF. In DNA, the CDR3 is TGTGCCAGCAGCTTGGACGGACGCTCCTACGAGCAGTACTTC.

This clonotype came up a few times. The chain employs TRBV7-3 and TRBJ2-2; either TRBD1 or TRBD2 may supply D (5 bases each). Germline V gene data show CDR1 as SGHTA and CDR2 as FQGTGA. Trimming removed 4 bases from V and 8 bases from J, with 20 bases in between. The CDR3 sequence is 16 residues long. CDR3 in DNA: TGTGCCAGCAGCTCGGACTTAAGGGGTACTTTGGGGGAGCTGTTTTTT. Amino acid sequence: CASSSDLRGTLGELFF. Looking up the rest from reference TRBV7-3 and TRBJ2-2 gives the full variable domain: GAGVSQTPSNKVTEKGKYVELRCDPISGHTALYWYRQSLGQGPEFLIYFQGTGAADDSGLPNDRFFAVRPEGSVSTLKIQRTERGDSAVYLCASSSDLRGTLGELFFGEGSRLTVL.